The entry below describes one T cell receptor (beta chain). Its antigen is not known. The data were taken from a study of cytomegalovirus exposure and HLA in healthy donors. In the study overall: Of the donors genotyped, 300 to 500 in all, 65% to 90% fell in the Caucasian-associated ancestry cluster. General study findings and limits: According to a later analysis, donors in an Asian-associated ancestry cluster reportedly had fewer N-insertions than the roughly 660-donor mean. In an earlier analysis, about 87% or about 30%: the productive usage of most TCR beta V segments. Clonal expansion was found to be greater in HLA-associated TCR beta chains than in equally common others in a later analysis.

The CDR3 has 14 residues. The germline V gene has CDR1 MNHEY and CDR2 SMNVEV (reference sequence). The ends were cut back, 10 bases at V and 6 bases at J, with 21 bases in the middle. 60 Vbeta and 13 Jbeta primers were used in PCR. Clones were sequenced by immunoSEQ multiplex PCR, and TCRdb holds only the in-frame ones, with some missing. The sample yields 90,000 to 150,000 clones, 77% seen once. Sequencing was done on a sample of PBMCs. The sequence was obtained from a man aged 50-60 years in good health and CMV-seropositive. This sequence joins TRBV27 and TRBJ2-5, with TRBD1 as a possible D gene (6 bases). The CDR3 sequence is CATRTTGRGKTQYF. The CDR3, as DNA: TGTGCCACCCGGACAACAGGGAGAGGCAAGACCCAGTACTTC.